This T cell receptor beta chain was identified in a study of regulatory T cells in long-lasting Graves disease. CDR3 size: 16 residues. The V end was cut by 4 bases, the J end by 0 bases, with 15 bases between. Building of the TCR beta libraries involved iRepertoire HTBI primers and Arm-PCR of CDR3 regions. MiXCR, applied by TCRdb to the multiplex PCR reads, yields one record per CDR3 protein. This repertoire shows fewer than 550,000 distinct CDR3 sequences, about 16% found once; its top ten account for about 25%. The sample holds many counts of this clonotype. As to time point: newly diagnosed GD, antithyroid drugs for less than 3 months. Preparation of the TCR library used RNA extracted from PBMCs. These same data were also listed under a study on T cells in Graves' hyperthyroidism and ophthalmopathy. This second report adds: Most clonotypes that expanded in the thyroid above 0.001 also showed up in blood.

Here the sequenced sample was peripheral blood mononuclear cells (PBMCs), taken at new diagnosis, from a patient treated with antithyroid drugs. This rearrangement joins TRBV12-3 or TRBV12-4 to TRBJ1-1; TRBD1 might be the D (5 bases). The receptor's source is a middle-aged woman with Graves disease. In DNA form, the CDR3 reads TGTGCCAGCAGTTCCCCCCTCAAGGGGCTGAACACTGAAGCTTTCTTT. This translates into CASSSPLKGLNTEAFF.